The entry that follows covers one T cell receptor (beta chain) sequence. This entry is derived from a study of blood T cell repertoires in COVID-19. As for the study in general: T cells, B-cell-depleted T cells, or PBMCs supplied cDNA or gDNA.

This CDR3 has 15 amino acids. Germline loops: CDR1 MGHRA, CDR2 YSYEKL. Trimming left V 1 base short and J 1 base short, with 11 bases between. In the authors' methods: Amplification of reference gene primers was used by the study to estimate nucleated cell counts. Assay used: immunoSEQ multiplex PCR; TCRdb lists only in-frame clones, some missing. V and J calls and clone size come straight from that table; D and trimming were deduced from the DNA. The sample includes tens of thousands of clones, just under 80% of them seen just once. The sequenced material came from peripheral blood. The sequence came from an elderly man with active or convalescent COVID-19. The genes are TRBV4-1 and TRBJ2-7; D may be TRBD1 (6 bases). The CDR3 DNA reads TGCGCCAGCAGCCAAGTCGGACAGTCATCCTACGAGCAGTACTTC. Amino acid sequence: CASSQVGQSSYEQYF.